The rows below give T cell receptor beta chains drawn from one sample of a study of T-cell reconstitution after alpha-beta-depleted transplantation in children. From the PCR reads, TCRdb called clonotypes with MiXCR, one entry per CDR3 protein. The sample gives around 270,000 distinct CDR3 sequences, nearly 8% of which show up once; approximately 9.1% is in the top ten. The sequencing here drew on peripheral blood, taken 360 days after TCRalphabeta/CD19-depleted stem cell transplant. These TCRs come from a female patient between 2 and 15 years old who had a stem cell transplant for Fanconi anemia, so the T cells may come from the graft donor. Each CDR3 is given with its conserved first and last residue. Rows may omit the clone size; those that give it use once, few, many or a size class.

len,abundance,v_gene,CDR3aa
12,.,TRBV28,CASSQAGHSLHF
16,many,TRBV27,CASSGYLRGSYNEQFF
17,many,TRBV6-1,CASSRLAGGNPQETQYF
18,many,TRBV11-3,CASSLFILGTSNFNEQFF
13,few,TRBV20-1,CSAPRQGLYEQYF
16,many,TRBV5-1,CASSLSGGPYTGELFF
12,.,TRBV2,CAGWRWGDEQFF
14,many,TRBV4-2,CASSQDLIGYGYTF
18,many,TRBV9,CASSVGPSGGVAYNEQFF
17,many,TRBV12-3/TRBV12-4,CASSSHRGFGSNQPQHF
13,.,TRBV18,CASSVTGGEKLFF
14,few,TRBV6-1,CASSDIPTLYGYTF
13,.,TRBV5-6,CASSPGLPETQYF
15,few,TRBV11-2,CASSQEWAAYNEQFF
15,many,TRBV12-3/TRBV12-4,CASSARPGQGATQYF
15,few,TRBV6-5,CASSSRGLVRTEAFF
14,few,TRBV20-1,CSVPDSTSGNTIYF
14,many,TRBV5-1,CASSRLAVTDTQYF
13,many,TRBV20-1,CSARDGSKVEQYF
18,.,TRBV28,CASSQLVWREGGKETQYF
12,many,TRBV12-3/TRBV12-4,CASSLRGPTQYF
14,.,TRBV9,CASSDTGDTYEQYF
14,few,TRBV30,CAWSLVAGANEQYF
13,few,TRBV6-5,CASSNYIASPLHF
17,few,TRBV28,CASSLYVSGQGDEKLFF
15,few,TRBV20-1,CSARDFVLMGGIQYF
15,many,TRBV12-3/TRBV12-4,CASSIGTGGNQPQHF
15,many,TRBV7-8,CASRRDRIETGELFF
16,few,TRBV20-1,CSAHPGLAVYTGELFF
16,few,TRBV20-1,CSARDFGQGNTGELFF
15,few,TRBV28,CASRGLAAYTGELFF
14,few,TRBV10-3,CAISESIRVDGYTF
14,many,TRBV20-1,CSATAGGRNNEQFF
14,few,TRBV6-1,CASSGQAGSQPQHF
17,once,TRBV19,CASSTGLAGEWTGELFF
17,.,TRBV3-1,CASSRGTSGGVGGTQYF
14,many,TRBV9,CASSAGTSGYEQFF
16,many,TRBV14,CASSLPGQGIRSTIYF
14,.,TRBV7-9,CASSLGREGNGYTF
18,few,TRBV9,CASSVGPSGGVAYNEQIF
14,many,TRBV9,CASSVWGDSYEQYF
15,many,TRBV2,CASSESPNSNQPQHF
15,many,TRBV29-1,CSVEVGSASTGVAFF
16,few,TRBV4-1,CASSQDPGPRTDTQYF
14,few,TRBV7-2,CASSTQRFGQPQHF
16,few,TRBV4-2,CASSPRKRGGTDTQYF
13,few,TRBV6-5,CASSYSTNSPLHF
11,many,TRBV7-9,CASSPQRDRYF
13,.,TRBV10-3,CAISGRGGTEAFF
15,.,TRBV6-2/TRBV6-3,CASSSGQGAPYGYTF
14,.,TRBV27,CASSLSWGGYGYTF
14,.,TRBV7-9,CASSQLQGPGELFF
19,few,TRBV4-2,CASSQEDPLSVTGSYEQYF
11,many,TRBV7-9,CASSLRDTQYF
13,many,TRBV5-1,CASTWESGYEQYF
15,many,TRBV28,CASSLEDTTTTEAFF